Following are 5 T cell receptor beta chains from one sample sequenced in a study of cytomegalovirus exposure and HLA in healthy donors. Primers for the PCR totalled 60 Vbeta and 13 Jbeta. Measured with immunoSEQ multiplex PCR; TCRdb has only the in-frame clones, and not every one. The sample includes around 140,000 clones. The sequencing sample was made of PBMCs. These receptors all come from a male donor in good health and CMV-seronegative.

The V gene is TRBV6-5, the J gene TRBJ2-7; TRBD1 matches at 9 bases. V lost 5 bases and J lost 1; bases outside the gene matches: 6. The germline CDR1 and CDR2 sequences are MNHEY and SVGAGI. This CDR3 contains 15 residues. CDR3 in amino acids: CASSTGQGPSYEQYF. DNA of the CDR3: TGTGCCAGCAGTACCGGACAGGGGCCATCCTACGAGCAGTACTTC.

The V gene is TRBV5-4, the J gene TRBJ2-1, with D maybe TRBD2 (5 bases). The V gene lost 0 bases and the J gene lost 5 bases, with 15 bases spanning the gap. The length of the CDR3 is 16 residues. From germline, CDR1 is SGHNT and CDR2 YYREEE (reference sequence). CDR3 region: CASSLGTDQDDNEQFF. CDR3 coding DNA: TGTGCCAGCAGCTTGGGGACTGATCAAGACGACAATGAGCAGTTCTTC.

The chain couples TRBV28 to TRBJ2-3; possible D gene TRBD2, 5 bases. In germline, CDR1 is MDHEN, CDR2 SYDVKM. The CDR3 runs to 13 residues. V lost 6 bases to trimming and J lost 4 bases, with 11 bases between them. CDR3 DNA sequence: TGTGCCAGCAGACTAGTTTTGTCAGATACGCAGTATTTT. It translates to CASRLVLSDTQYF.

The J gene is TRBJ2-7, the V gene TRBV11-2; 10 nucleotides align to TRBD1. This CDR3 region has 16 residues. Germline CDR1 reads SGHAT; CDR2 reads FQNNGV. V gave up 5 bases and J gave up 3 bases; unmatched junction bases: 10. The CDR3 loop reads CASSLPRRDRGYEQYF. The CDR3, as DNA: TGTGCCAGCAGCCTCCCCCGCCGGGACAGGGGCTACGAGCAGTACTTC.

Written as DNA, the CDR3 is TGTGCCAGCAGTTTCCTGACAACCAAAAACTATGGCTACACCTTC. This translates into CASSFLTTKNYGYTF. The V call is TRBV6-5, the J call TRBJ1-2, with D uncertain. The germline V gene encodes CDR1 MNHEY and CDR2 SVGAGI. The CDR3 runs to 15 residues. Trimming left V 4 bases short and J 2 bases short, with 14 bases between.